This T cell receptor beta chain was captured by sequencing in a study of T cell responses to AZD1222 COVID-19 vaccine. CDR3 length equals 16 residues. Germline CDR1 and CDR2: LNHDA and SQIVND (reference sequence). V lost 5 bases to trimming and J lost 0 bases, with 14 bases between them. Data came from immunoSEQ multiplex PCR; TCRdb stores just in-frame clones and leaves some out. The table has roughly 120,000 clones, approximately 88% seen once. The clonotype was recovered from an adult in good health. The sample consisted of peripheral blood, taken on day 0 of AZD1222 vaccination. The rearrangement links TRBV19 to TRBJ2-1, with D tentatively TRBD1 or TRBD2 (5 bases each). CDR3 bases: TGTGCCAGTAGTCAGGGACGCATGAGCTCCTACAATGAGCAGTTCTTC. Encoded protein: CASSQGRMSSYNEQFF.